These T cell receptor beta chains were read from a single sample in a study of blood T cell repertoires in COVID-19. The assay was immunoSEQ multiplex PCR, and TCRdb's table has in-frame clones only and misses some. The sample shows 310,000 or so clones, over 70% of them seen only once. Material for sequencing was peripheral blood. Receptors originate from a woman aged 50 to 60 with acute or convalescent COVID-19. The CDR3 runs from the conserved cysteine through the conserved F or W. D genes are given only for firm matches. Clone size is not always given. Where it is, it says once, few, many or a class for expanded clones.

J gene: TRBJ2-5; D gene: NA; clone size: NA; V gene: TRBV7-2; CDR3 protein: CASSLRRGIGGETQYF; CDR3 DNA: TGTGCCAGCAGCTTGCGACGGGGGATAGGAGGGGAGACCCAGTACTTC
J gene: TRBJ2-7; D gene: NA; clone size: NA; V gene: TRBV14; CDR3 protein: CASSQDRLYEQYF; CDR3 DNA: TGTGCCAGCAGCCAAGACAGGTTGTACGAGCAGTACTTC
J gene: TRBJ2-6; D gene: NA; clone size: many; V gene: TRBV30; CDR3 protein: CAWSVQLSGANVLTF; CDR3 DNA: TGTGCCTGGAGTGTACAGCTGTCTGGGGCCAACGTCCTGACTTTC
J gene: TRBJ2-3; D gene: TRBD2; clone size: NA; V gene: TRBV11-2; CDR3 protein: CASSLLASGGADTQYF; CDR3 DNA: TGTGCCAGCAGCTTACTCGCTAGCGGGGGTGCAGATACGCAGTATTTT
J gene: TRBJ1-3; D gene: TRBD1; clone size: NA; V gene: TRBV6-5; CDR3 protein: CASSNDQGAIYF; CDR3 DNA: TGTGCCAGCAGTAACGACCAGGGGGCCATATATTTT
J gene: TRBJ1-1; D gene: TRBD1; clone size: NA; V gene: TRBV4-3; CDR3 protein: CASSQGTGSGSTEAFF; CDR3 DNA: TGCGCCAGCAGCCAGGGGACAGGGTCGGGGAGCACTGAAGCTTTCTTT
J gene: TRBJ2-1; D gene: NA; clone size: NA; V gene: TRBV30; CDR3 protein: CASTSRGYNEQFF; CDR3 DNA: TGTGCTTCGACTTCAAGGGGCTACAATGAGCAGTTCTTC
J gene: TRBJ2-2; D gene: TRBD1; clone size: NA; V gene: TRBV5-4; CDR3 protein: CASSLALITGAAGELFF; CDR3 DNA: TGTGCCAGCAGCTTGGCCTTGATAACAGGGGCGGCCGGGGAGCTGTTTTTT
J gene: TRBJ2-7; D gene: TRBD2; clone size: NA; V gene: TRBV6-6; CDR3 protein: CASSYAPVAGSYEQYF; CDR3 DNA: TGTGCCAGCAGTTACGCACCAGTAGCGGGGTCGTACGAGCAGTACTTC
J gene: TRBJ1-5; D gene: TRBD1; clone size: NA; V gene: TRBV5-1; CDR3 protein: CATTDREVQPQHF; CDR3 DNA: TGCGCCACCACGGACAGGGAGGTTCAGCCCCAGCATTTT
J gene: TRBJ2-5; D gene: NA; clone size: NA; V gene: TRBV6-1; CDR3 protein: CASSDSRETQYF; CDR3 DNA: TGTGCCAGCAGTGATTCCAGAGAGACCCAGTACTTC
J gene: TRBJ2-1; D gene: NA; clone size: NA; V gene: TRBV5-4; CDR3 protein: CASSPATTSYNEQFF; CDR3 DNA: TGTGCCAGCAGCCCGGCGACTACCTCCTACAATGAGCAGTTCTTC
J gene: TRBJ2-3; D gene: NA; clone size: NA; V gene: TRBV20-1; CDR3 protein: CSASLGGVDTQYF; CDR3 DNA: TGCAGTGCTAGTTTGGGGGGTGTGGATACGCAGTATTTT
J gene: TRBJ1-4; D gene: NA; clone size: once; V gene: TRBV24-1; CDR3 protein: CATSDSRQGHGKLFF; CDR3 DNA: TGTGCCACCAGTGATTCAAGGCAGGGGCACGGAAAACTGTTTTTT
J gene: TRBJ2-7; D gene: TRBD2; clone size: few; V gene: TRBV27; CDR3 protein: CASSDWTSGRNEQYF; CDR3 DNA: TGTGCCAGCAGTGATTGGACTAGCGGGAGAAACGAGCAGTACTTC
J gene: TRBJ1-1; D gene: TRBD1; clone size: once; V gene: TRBV14; CDR3 protein: CASSQGQGSEAFF; CDR3 DNA: TGTGCCAGCAGCCAAGGACAGGGATCTGAAGCTTTCTTT
J gene: TRBJ1-1; D gene: TRBD1; clone size: once; V gene: TRBV19; CDR3 protein: CASRHNRGLGTEAFF; CDR3 DNA: TGTGCCAGTCGACATAACAGGGGATTGGGGACTGAAGCTTTCTTT
J gene: TRBJ2-7; D gene: NA; clone size: NA; V gene: TRBV7-6; CDR3 protein: CASSLGGPPHYEQYF; CDR3 DNA: TGTGCCAGCAGCTTGGGGGGACCTCCTCACTACGAGCAGTACTTC
J gene: TRBJ2-7; D gene: TRBD1; clone size: NA; V gene: TRBV29-1; CDR3 protein: CSVVRDRGPYEQYF; CDR3 DNA: TGCAGCGTTGTACGAGACAGGGGCCCCTACGAGCAGTACTTC
J gene: TRBJ2-3; D gene: NA; clone size: NA; V gene: TRBV12-3/TRBV12-4; CDR3 protein: CASSLRDTQYF; CDR3 DNA: TGTGCCAGCAGTTTGAGAGATACGCAGTATTTT
J gene: TRBJ2-4; D gene: NA; clone size: NA; V gene: TRBV7-2; CDR3 protein: CASSPNSGSKNIQYF; CDR3 DNA: TGTGCCAGCAGCCCAAACTCGGGGAGCAAAAACATTCAGTACTTC
J gene: TRBJ2-5; D gene: TRBD1; clone size: NA; V gene: TRBV4-1; CDR3 protein: CASSQVRTGEETQYF; CDR3 DNA: TGCGCCAGCAGCCAAGTGCGGACAGGAGAAGAGACCCAGTACTTC
J gene: TRBJ1-1; D gene: NA; clone size: NA; V gene: TRBV29-1; CDR3 protein: CSVTPQMNTEAFF; CDR3 DNA: TGCAGCGTGACACCGCAAATGAACACTGAAGCTTTCTTT
J gene: TRBJ1-4; D gene: NA; clone size: NA; V gene: TRBV12-3/TRBV12-4; CDR3 protein: CASSPRGEGKLFF; CDR3 DNA: TGTGCCAGCAGTCCTCGGGGAGAAGGAAAACTGTTTTTT
J gene: TRBJ2-3; D gene: TRBD2; clone size: NA; V gene: TRBV10-3; CDR3 protein: CAITSGLAGGIDTQYF; CDR3 DNA: TGTGCCATCACCTCCGGACTAGCGGGAGGTATAGATACGCAGTATTTT
J gene: TRBJ1-2; D gene: NA; clone size: NA; V gene: TRBV6-5; CDR3 protein: CASKSEHYGYTF; CDR3 DNA: TGTGCCAGCAAGTCCGAGCACTATGGCTACACCTTC
J gene: TRBJ2-1; D gene: TRBD2; clone size: few; V gene: TRBV3-1/TRBV3-2; CDR3 protein: CASSLGSGEQFF; CDR3 DNA: TGTGCCAGCAGCCTGGGTAGCGGGGAGCAGTTCTTC
J gene: TRBJ2-3; D gene: TRBD1; clone size: NA; V gene: TRBV6-5; CDR3 protein: CASSRGQGRTDTQYF; CDR3 DNA: TGTGCCAGCAGTCGCGGACAGGGGCGCACAGATACGCAGTATTTT
J gene: TRBJ1-2; D gene: NA; clone size: NA; V gene: TRBV19; CDR3 protein: CASMGVNYGYTF; CDR3 DNA: TGTGCCAGTATGGGAGTGAACTATGGCTACACCTTC
J gene: TRBJ1-4; D gene: TRBD1; clone size: few; V gene: TRBV15; CDR3 protein: CATSRSTGTGGEKLFF; CDR3 DNA: TGTGCCACCAGCAGATCAACCGGGACAGGGGGAGAAAAACTGTTTTTT
J gene: TRBJ1-5; D gene: TRBD1; clone size: few; V gene: TRBV10-3; CDR3 protein: CAISQATGPYQPQHF; CDR3 DNA: TGTGCCATCAGTCAAGCGACAGGGCCCTATCAGCCCCAGCATTTT
J gene: TRBJ2-3; D gene: TRBD1; clone size: NA; V gene: TRBV19; CDR3 protein: CASSRTGSDTQYF; CDR3 DNA: TGTGCCAGTAGTCGGACAGGATCAGATACGCAGTATTTT
J gene: TRBJ2-7; D gene: NA; clone size: NA; V gene: TRBV7-2; CDR3 protein: CASSQREYEQYF; CDR3 DNA: TGTGCCAGCAGCCAACGGGAGTACGAGCAGTACTTC
J gene: TRBJ2-1; D gene: NA; clone size: NA; V gene: TRBV7-9; CDR3 protein: CASLASYNEQFF; CDR3 DNA: TGTGCCAGCTTAGCGTCCTACAATGAGCAGTTCTTC
J gene: TRBJ1-1; D gene: NA; clone size: NA; V gene: TRBV19; CDR3 protein: CAISQLNTEAFF; CDR3 DNA: TGTGCCATCTCACAGTTGAACACTGAAGCTTTCTTT
J gene: TRBJ2-2; D gene: NA; clone size: NA; V gene: TRBV5-1; CDR3 protein: CASSYGQNTGELFF; CDR3 DNA: TGCGCCAGCAGCTATGGACAGAACACCGGGGAGCTGTTTTTT
J gene: TRBJ1-5; D gene: NA; clone size: NA; V gene: TRBV6-5; CDR3 protein: CASSSADRYSNQPQHF; CDR3 DNA: TGTGCCAGCAGTTCCGCAGACAGGTATAGCAATCAGCCCCAGCATTTT
J gene: TRBJ1-1; D gene: TRBD1; clone size: NA; V gene: TRBV6-5; CDR3 protein: CASSYSTGGTEAFF; CDR3 DNA: TGTGCCAGCAGTTACTCGACAGGGGGCACTGAAGCTTTCTTT
J gene: TRBJ2-1; D gene: TRBD2; clone size: NA; V gene: TRBV2; CDR3 protein: CAGARTSGRVDEQFF; CDR3 DNA: TGTGCCGGAGCACGGACTAGCGGGAGAGTTGATGAGCAGTTCTTC
J gene: TRBJ1-5; D gene: TRBD1; clone size: NA; V gene: TRBV19; CDR3 protein: CASSPTGSNQPQHF; CDR3 DNA: TGTGCCAGTAGCCCGACAGGGAGCAATCAGCCCCAGCATTTT